This T cell receptor beta chain was obtained from a study of blood T cell repertoires in COVID-19. Produced via immunoSEQ multiplex PCR; TCRdb's table is partial and in-frame only. The top ten hold around 3.7% of the sample, which has 250,000 or so clones, approximately 83% seen once. Recovered Cohort 3 donors showed two negative PCRs, clearance, or symptom resolution. The J segment lost 11 bases and the V segment lost 3 bases, leaving 29 bases of the junction unmatched. This CDR3 is 21 amino acids long. Germline V lookup: CDR1 MDHEN, CDR2 SYDVKM. Input material: PBMCs or T cells enriched from blood (not recorded which). The sequence came from a man aged 45 to 65 who had recovered from COVID-19. V usage is TRBV28 and J usage is TRBJ2-1, with 9 bases lining up with TRBD2. The CDR3 DNA reads TGTGCCAGCAGTTTCCCCTCCCCCGCCTCCCGGCGGCTAGCGGGACCTATTCAGCAGTTCTTC. Translation: CASSFPSPASRRLAGPIQQFF. The variable domain in full, completed from reference TRBV28 and TRBJ2-1, reads DVKVTQSSRYLVKRTGEKVFLECVQDMDHENMFWYRQDPGLGLRLIYFSYDVKMKEKGDIPEGYSVSREKKERFSLILESASTNQTSMYLCASSFPSPASRRLAGPIQQFFGPGTRLTVL.